This TCR beta chain comes out of a study of metastatic and nonmetastatic thyroid tumors. Study summary: From malignant and benign thyroid patients, repertoires in blood and in tumor or nodule tissue were compared.

Germline CDR1 SGHKS, CDR2 YYEKEE (reference sequence). J was trimmed by 4 bases and V by 4 bases; bases with no gene match: 7. CDR3 size: 15 residues. In the authors' workflow: A classifier for distant metastasis in papillary thyroid cancer was constructed using CDR3 differences observed across clinicopathological groups. TCRdb reassembled clones from the PCR reads with MiXCR. The V and J calls reflect TCRdb's pipeline rather than the authors' work. The sample yields tens of thousands of clones, approximately 4.1% seen once. Study-level points and caveats: Reported TCR beta diversity, measured in blood and tumor, was significantly higher for malignant thyroid tumors than for benign nodules.

Every patient underwent thyroid surgery untreated. This clone was seen ten or more times. Antigen unknown. This chain joins TRBV5-5 and TRBJ2-1; the match to TRBD2 covers 8 bases. The sample consisted of blood. The receptor comes from a female donor with papillary thyroid cancer or a benign thyroid nodule (not recorded which). Some clones in this sample may be carry-over from other donors' samples. The CDR3 sequence: CASSRGLDRYNEQFF. Written as DNA, the CDR3 is TGTGCCAGCAGCAGGGGACTAGACCGATACAATGAGCAGTTCTTC. Full variable domain (missing parts from reference TRBV5-5 and TRBJ2-1): DAGVTQSPTHLIKTRGQQVTLRCSPISGHKSVSWYQQVLGQGPQFIFQYYEKEERGRGNFPDRFSARQFPNYSSELNVNALLLGDSALYLCASSRGLDRYNEQFFGPGTRLTVL.